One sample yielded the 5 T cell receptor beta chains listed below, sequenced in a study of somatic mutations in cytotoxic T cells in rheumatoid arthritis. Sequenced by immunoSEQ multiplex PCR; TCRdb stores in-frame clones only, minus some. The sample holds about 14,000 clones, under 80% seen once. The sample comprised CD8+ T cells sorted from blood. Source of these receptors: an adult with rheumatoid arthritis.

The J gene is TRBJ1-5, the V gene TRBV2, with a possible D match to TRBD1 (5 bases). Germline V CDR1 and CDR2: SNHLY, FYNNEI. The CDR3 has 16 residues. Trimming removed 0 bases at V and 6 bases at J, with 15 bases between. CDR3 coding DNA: TGTGCCAGCAGTGAAGCGCTTGCCGGGGCGGGTCAGCCCCAGCATTTT. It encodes CASSEALAGAGQPQHF.

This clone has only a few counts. CDR3 sequence reads: CASSPTTGAVNQPQHF. CDR3 in DNA: TGTGCCAGCAGTCCGACGACAGGGGCGGTCAATCAGCCCCAGCATTTT. The chain employs TRBV27 and TRBJ1-5; 8 bases line up with TRBD1. J gave up 3 bases and V 5 bases, and 9 bases lay outside the gene matches. The CDR3 runs to 16 residues. Germline V gives CDR1 MNHEY, CDR2 SMNVEV (reference sequence).

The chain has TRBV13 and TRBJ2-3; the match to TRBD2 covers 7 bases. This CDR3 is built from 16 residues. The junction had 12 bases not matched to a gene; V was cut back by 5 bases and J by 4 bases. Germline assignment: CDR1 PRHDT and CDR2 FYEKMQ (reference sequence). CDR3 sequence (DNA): TGTGCCAGCAGCCCCGGGGTGGGGAGGGCTGCAGATACGCAGTATTTT. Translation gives CASSPGVGRAADTQYF. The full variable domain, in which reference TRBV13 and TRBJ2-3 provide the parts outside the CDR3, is AAGVIQSPRHLIKEKRETATLKCYPIPRHDTVYWYQQGPGQDPQFLISFYEKMQSDKGSIPDRFSAQQFSDYHSELNMSSLELGDSALYFCASSPGVGRAADTQYFGPGTRLTVL.

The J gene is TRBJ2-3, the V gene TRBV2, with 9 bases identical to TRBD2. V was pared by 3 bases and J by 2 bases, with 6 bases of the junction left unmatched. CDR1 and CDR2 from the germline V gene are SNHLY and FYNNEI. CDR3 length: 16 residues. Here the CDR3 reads CASSDPSGATTDTQYF. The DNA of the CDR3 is TGTGCCAGCAGTGACCCTAGCGGGGCAACCACAGATACGCAGTATTTT.

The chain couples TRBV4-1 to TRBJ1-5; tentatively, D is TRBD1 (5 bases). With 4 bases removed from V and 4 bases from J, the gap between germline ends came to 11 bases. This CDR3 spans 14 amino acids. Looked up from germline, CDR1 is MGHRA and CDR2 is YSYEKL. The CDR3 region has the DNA TGCGCCAGCAGCCTTCCCGGGACTAATCAGCCCCAGCATTTT. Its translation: CASSLPGTNQPQHF.